This T cell receptor (beta chain) appears in the sequencing data of a study of a mutant IDH1 vaccine in newly diagnosed glioma. On the study more broadly: Treated patients comprised approximately 60% males and about 40% females, mean age approximately 42 years. Radiotherapy, temozolomide, or both had been given previously, and both were given to most.

A word on this clone: Its antigen is as yet unknown.

Repertoires were generated with immunoSEQ multiplex PCR, while TCRdb's copy carries only in-frame clones and drops some. The sample includes 15,000 to 20,000 clones, more than 65% seen only once; the top ten take approximately 9.1%. Indicated time point: baseline, week 1 (first vaccination visit). Sample treatment: pre-vaccination baseline after standard-of-care therapy. Study-wide results and caveats: A vaccine-induced immune response developed in around 94% of the patients.

Trimming removed 1 base from V and 5 bases from J, with 11 bases in between. CDR1 and CDR2 (germline): SEHNR, FQNEAQ (reference sequence). The CDR3 is made up of 14 amino acids. The receptor was derived from a man in his forties with glioma. The genes are TRBV7-9 and TRBJ1-2; TRBD1 might be the D (5 bases). This specimen was PBMCs, taken from a glioma patient treated with radiotherapy, temozolomide or both. The CDR3 protein is CASSLDPGLYGYTF. The CDR3, as DNA: TGTGCCAGCAGCTTAGACCCAGGGCTATATGGCTACACCTTC.